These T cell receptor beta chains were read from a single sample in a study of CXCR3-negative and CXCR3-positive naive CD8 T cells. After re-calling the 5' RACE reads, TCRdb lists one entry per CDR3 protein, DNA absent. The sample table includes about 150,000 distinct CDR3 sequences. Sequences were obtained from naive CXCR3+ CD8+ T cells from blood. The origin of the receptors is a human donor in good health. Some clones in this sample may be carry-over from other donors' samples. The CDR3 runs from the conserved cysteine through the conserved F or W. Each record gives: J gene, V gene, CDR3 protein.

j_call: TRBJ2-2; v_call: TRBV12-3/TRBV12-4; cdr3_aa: CASRQPSGDHTGELFF
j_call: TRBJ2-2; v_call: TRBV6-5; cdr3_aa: CASSARIMRTAGHGELFF
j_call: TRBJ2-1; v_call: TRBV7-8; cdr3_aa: CASSLARGGRNEQFF
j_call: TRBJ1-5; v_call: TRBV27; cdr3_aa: CASSFIGVNQPQHF
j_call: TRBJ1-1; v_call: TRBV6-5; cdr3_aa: CASSYGSWQARVNTEAFF
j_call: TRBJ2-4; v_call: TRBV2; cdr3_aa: CASQGQEEAKNIQYF
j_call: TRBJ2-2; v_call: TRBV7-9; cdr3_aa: CASRPPSGRNTGELVF
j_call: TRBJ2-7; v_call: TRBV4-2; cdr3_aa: CASSQANIYEQYF
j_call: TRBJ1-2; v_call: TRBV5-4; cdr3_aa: CASSLLSNYGYTF
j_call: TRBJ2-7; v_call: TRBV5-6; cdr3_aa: CASSPRREPSYEQYF
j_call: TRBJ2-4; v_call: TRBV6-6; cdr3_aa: CASAKYQGAADIQYF
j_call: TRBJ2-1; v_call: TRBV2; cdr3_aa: CASSENWGTSYNEQFF
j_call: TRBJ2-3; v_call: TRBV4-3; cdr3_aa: CASSQALTGEADTQYF
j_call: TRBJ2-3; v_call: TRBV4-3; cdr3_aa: CASSQEGSVFPDTQYF
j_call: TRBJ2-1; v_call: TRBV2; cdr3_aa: CASSEAVAGGVEQFF
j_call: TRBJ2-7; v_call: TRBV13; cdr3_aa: CASSKVSSYEQYF
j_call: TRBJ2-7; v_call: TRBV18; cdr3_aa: CASSPGRTYEQYF